The source of this T cell receptor beta chain is a study of CD4+ T cells in melanoma (dated by TCRdb to 2022 to 2024). At the level of the whole study: The study examined neoantigen-specific CD4+ T cells in human melanoma. General study outcomes and caveats: Diverse differentiation states were reported to be shown by neoantigen-specific CD4+ T cells in melanoma. The report described a correlation between neoantigen-specific CD4+ T cells and the function of CD8+ T cells, macrophages and B cells.

Libraries were constructed by the immunoSEQ multiplex PCR assay. In its TCRdb copy, this immuneACCESS table keeps in-frame sequences only and misses some clones. Where compared with another copy, unresolved V genes explain less than half of these, and the others have no known cause. The sample table holds some 110,000 clones, of which approximately 90% were seen once. The ten biggest clones cover 3.3% of the sample. A word on this clone: What antigen it recognizes has not been identified. It has no much larger one-base neighbor in the sample; base qualities were not kept.

The CDR3 covers 15 residues, taking in both the cysteine and the phenylalanine. Only CDR3 DNA remains: 45 bases, in frame from the first base. CDR1 and CDR2 are drawn from the germline V gene: MDHEN, SYDVKM. V loses 5 bases, J loses 0 bases, and the germline ends lie 11 bases apart. Donors were patients with melanoma. The sequence links TRBV28 to TRBJ2-1; TRBD2 could be the D gene, as 5 bases match. Sequencing was performed on peripheral blood. The sequence was collected from a human donor with melanoma. In nucleotide form, the sequence is TGTGCCAGCAGTCCCAGCGGAAGCTCCTACAATGAGCAGTTCTTC. This yields the protein CASSPSGSSYNEQFF.